These 6 T cell receptor beta chains were all obtained from the same sample, sequenced in a study of cytomegalovirus exposure and HLA in healthy donors. Use of 60 Vbeta and 13 Jbeta primers characterized the PCR. Data came from immunoSEQ multiplex PCR; TCRdb stores just in-frame clones and leaves some out. The sample contains approximately 110,000 clones, 65% to 85% of which appear only once. The sample taken for sequencing was PBMCs. The receptors were sampled from a man aged 45-65 years in good health and CMV-seronegative.

J is TRBJ2-5 and V is TRBV2, with 11 bases fitting TRBD1. The CDR3 has 15 residues. With 3 bases clipped from V and 4 bases from J, the junction kept 4 bases outside the gene matches. CDR1 and CDR2 from the germline V gene are SNHLY and FYNNEI. The CDR3 DNA is TGTGCCAGCAGTGATAGGACAGGGGGCCGAGAGACCCAGTACTTC. This gives the protein CASSDRTGGRETQYF.

The J gene is TRBJ2-7, the V gene TRBV25-1, with 8 bases lining up with TRBD1. The CDR3 is made up of 15 amino acids. After removal of 5 bases from V and 5 bases from J, the junction contained 11 bases not matched to a gene. From germline, CDR1 is MGHDK and CDR2 SYGVNS. Written as DNA, the CDR3 is TGTGCCAGCAGTTGGTTGTGGCAGGGGGCGAACGAGCAGTACTTC. It translates to CASSWLWQGANEQYF.

The rearrangement joins TRBV6-5 to TRBJ2-5; 8 bases agree with TRBD1. The CDR3 contains 13 residues. Germline V gives CDR1 MNHEY, CDR2 SVGAGI. Trimming at V came to 6 bases and at J to 5 bases, leaving 5 bases not matched to a gene. Here the CDR3 reads CASRPGGRETQYF. In DNA form, the CDR3 reads TGTGCCAGCAGGCCAGGGGGCAGGGAGACCCAGTACTTC.

On this clone itself: Other DNA sequences in the sample encode the same CDR3. The chain is built from TRBV28 and TRBJ1-1, with a possible D match to TRBD1 (5 bases). The CDR3 totals 12 residues. Germline V gene data show CDR1 as MDHEN and CDR2 as SYDVKM. Trimming stripped 4 bases from V and 5 bases from J, with 8 bases between. The CDR3: CASSSGGTEAFF. CDR3 nucleotides: TGTGCCAGCAGTTCCGGGGGGACTGAAGCTTTCTTT.

V gene TRBV29-1 combines with J gene TRBJ2-1; TRBD2 agrees at 7 bases. The CDR3 totals 13 residues. CDR1 SQVTM and CDR2 ANQGSEA come from the germline V gene. J lost 6 bases, V lost 7 bases, and 9 bases had no gene match. CDR3 bases: TGCAGCGGGGGCCTGGGGGGGACCAATGAGCAGTTCTTC. It yields the protein CSGGLGGTNEQFF.

There are a few counts of this clone. The chain couples TRBV10-3 to TRBJ1-4, with 7 bases fitting TRBD1. CDR1 ENHRY and CDR2 SYGVKD come from the germline V gene. The CDR3 contains 14 residues. With 10 bases clipped from V and 5 bases from J, the junction kept 10 bases outside the gene matches. Written as DNA, the CDR3 is TGTGCCACCCGTTCCGGGACAGAAAATGAAAAACTGTTTTTT. The encoded protein is CATRSGTENEKLFF.